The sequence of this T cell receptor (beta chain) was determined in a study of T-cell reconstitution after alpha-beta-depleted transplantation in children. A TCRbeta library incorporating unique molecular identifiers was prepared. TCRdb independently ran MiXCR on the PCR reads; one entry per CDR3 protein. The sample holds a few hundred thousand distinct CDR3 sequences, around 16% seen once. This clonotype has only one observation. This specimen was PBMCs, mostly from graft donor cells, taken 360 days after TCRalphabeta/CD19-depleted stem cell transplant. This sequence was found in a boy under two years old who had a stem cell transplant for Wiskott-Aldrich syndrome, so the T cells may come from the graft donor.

In nucleotides, the CDR3 is TGTGCCAGCAGGGTACGCGGGACAGGACGCTACGAGCAGTACTTC. This encodes CASRVRGTGRYEQYF. V and J are TRBV7-2 and TRBJ2-7; 8 bases agree with TRBD1. This CDR3 is 15 amino acids long. Germline loops: CDR1 SGHTA, CDR2 FQGNSA. V lost 6 bases to trimming and J lost 3 bases; unmatched junction nucleotides: 10.